This T cell receptor (beta chain) was identified during a study of blood T cell repertoires in COVID-19. As for the study in general: Sources were T cells, B-cell-depleted T cells, or PBMCs; the material itself was cDNA or gDNA.

Methods used by the authors: For nucleated cells, counts were estimated from reference gene primer amplification. The table came from immunoSEQ multiplex PCR; TCRdb's copy has only in-frame clones and leaves some out. V and J calls and clone size follow that table, whereas D and trimming were derived from the DNA. The sample consists of about 180,000 clones, 79% of them appearing once. This clone was detected once. Enrolment of Seattle patients took place during active infection, and they were followed longitudinally. Germline CDR1 is SNHLY and CDR2 is FYNNEI. V was cut by 6 bases and J by 1 base, with 12 bases left in between. CDR3 length: 14 residues.

The chain has TRBV2 and TRBJ2-5; a possible D gene is TRBD2 (5 bases). Material for sequencing was peripheral blood. This receptor was obtained from an older woman with COVID-19, enrolled during active disease. As DNA, the CDR3 is TGTGCCAGCAGGGGGAGAGACTTCCAAGAGACCCAGTACTTC. Translating it yields CASRGRDFQETQYF.